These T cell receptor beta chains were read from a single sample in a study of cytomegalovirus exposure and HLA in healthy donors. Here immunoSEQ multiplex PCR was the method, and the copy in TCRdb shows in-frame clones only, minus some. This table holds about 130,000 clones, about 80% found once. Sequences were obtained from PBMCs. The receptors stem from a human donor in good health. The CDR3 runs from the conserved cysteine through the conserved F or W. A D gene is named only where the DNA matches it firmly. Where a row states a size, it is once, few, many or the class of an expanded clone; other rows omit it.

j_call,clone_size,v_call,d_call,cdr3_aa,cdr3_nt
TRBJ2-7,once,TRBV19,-,CASSIVPVSDVIEQYF,TGTGCCAGTAGTATTGTCCCTGTTAGCGACGTGATTGAGCAGTACTTC
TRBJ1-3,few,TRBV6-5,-,CASSRIGAGNTIYF,TGTGCCAGCAGCCGTATCGGGGCTGGAAACACCATATATTTT
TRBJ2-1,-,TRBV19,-,CASRTHNEQFF,TGTGCCAGTAGAACTCACAATGAGCAGTTCTTC
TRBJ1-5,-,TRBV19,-,CASSIVRESNQPQHF,TGTGCCAGTAGTATAGTGCGGGAGAGCAATCAGCCCCAGCATTTT
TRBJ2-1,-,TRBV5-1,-,CASSFADEQFF,TGCGCCAGCAGCTTCGCAGATGAGCAGTTCTTC
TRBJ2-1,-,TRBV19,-,CASWGGDYNEQFF,TGTGCCAGTTGGGGCGGGGACTACAATGAGCAGTTCTTC
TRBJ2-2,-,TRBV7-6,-,CASSMGTGVGGELFF,TGTGCCAGCAGCATGGGGACGGGGGTCGGCGGGGAGCTGTTTTTT
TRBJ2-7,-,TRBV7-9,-,CSSSSSYEQYF,TGTTCCAGCAGCTCTTCCTACGAGCAGTACTTC
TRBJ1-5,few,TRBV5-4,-,CASSPRDTNQPQHF,TGTGCCAGCAGCCCACGGGACACCAATCAGCCCCAGCATTTT
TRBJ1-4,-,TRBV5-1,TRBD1,CASSLQGVEKLFF,TGCGCCAGCAGCTTGCAGGGGGTCGAAAAACTGTTTTTT
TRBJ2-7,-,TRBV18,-,CASSPETQDYEQYF,TGTGCCAGCTCACCCGAGACACAAGACTACGAGCAGTACTTC
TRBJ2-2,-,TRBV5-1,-,CASSPSTGIDTGELFF,TGCGCCAGCAGCCCCTCTACAGGGATAGACACCGGGGAGCTGTTTTTT
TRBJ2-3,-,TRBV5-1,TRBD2,CASSLAETGGTTDTQYF,TGCGCCAGCAGCTTGGCCGAGACGGGGGGTACCACAGATACGCAGTATTTT
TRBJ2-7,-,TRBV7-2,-,CASTSGGGSYEQYF,TGTGCCAGCACCTCGGGGGGCGGATCCTACGAGCAGTACTTC
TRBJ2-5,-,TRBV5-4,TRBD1,CASSEGTVQETQYF,TGTGCCAGCAGCGAAGGGACAGTTCAAGAGACCCAGTACTTC
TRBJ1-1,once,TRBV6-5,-,CASSPPGVGSTEAFF,TGTGCCAGCAGTCCACCAGGGGTAGGAAGCACTGAAGCTTTCTTT
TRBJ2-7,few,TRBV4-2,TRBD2,CASSQVMRGGEQYF,TGTGCCAGCAGCCAAGTCATGCGGGGGGGTGAGCAGTACTTC
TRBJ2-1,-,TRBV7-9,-,CASSFRAWSSYNEQFF,TGTGCCAGCAGCTTCCGCGCGTGGAGCTCCTACAATGAGCAGTTCTTC